This TCR beta chain was sequenced in a study of CD8 T cells in ankylosing spondylitis (dated by TCRdb to 2015 to 2018). Background on the whole study: The study profiled T cell receptor beta repertoires in healthy donors and ankylosing spondylitis patients to find disease-linked TCR variants. The full study cohort was made up of under 30 ankylosing spondylitis patients and 108 healthy donors. Peripheral blood was sampled, and synovial fluid was also collected from ankylosing spondylitis patients. Overall study results and their limits: A TCR beta motif made up of 7 to 9 highly homologous amino acid variants appeared to be characteristic of blood from ankylosing spondylitis patients. According to the report, matched synovial fluid samples from ankylosing spondylitis patients were significantly enriched for the disease-linked clones. In peripheral blood, the disease-linked clones were found at relatively low frequencies and had a CD8+ phenotype. Some motif variants were previously reported in synovial fluid and blood of reactive arthritis patients, suggesting common disease-initiation mechanisms.

The run used an Illumina HiSeq 2500. Quantitative 5'-RACE with molecular barcodes was used to prepare TCR beta libraries. From the authors' description of their analysis: A new computational method based on a probabilistic model of VDJ rearrangement was used to identify disease-linked TCR variants. TCRdb took the public reads, trimmed them with fastp at Q25, ran MiXCR for clone calling and kept in-frame beta chains. When rows share a CDR3 protein, they turn into one entry using the most common DNA and genes. TCRdb, not the authors, supplied the V and J calls. Recorded for this sample are hundreds of thousands of distinct CDR3 sequences; 8% to 9% of them occurred a single time. Of the sample, around 5.1% falls within the top ten clones. This clonotype has a count of ten or more. It has no known antigen specificity. No qualities accompany the bases; no much larger clone lies one base away. After removal of 8 bases from V and 2 bases from J, the junction retains 5 bases not matched to a gene. The germline V gene encodes CDR1 MNHEY and CDR2 SMNVEV (reference sequence). The CDR3 runs 14 residues from the cysteine to the phenylalanine. Of the read, only the CDR3 DNA is kept; its 42 bases are in frame from base 1.

Sample: blood, either unsorted or a sorted T cell fraction (not recorded which). The V gene is TRBV27 and the J gene is TRBJ2-7; 11 bases in between match TRBD2. This TCR derives from a female donor with ankylosing spondylitis or in good health (not recorded which). The nucleotide sequence reads as follows: TGTGCCAGCCGACTAGCGGGGACACCCTACGAGCAGTACTTC. This translates into CASRLAGTPYEQYF.